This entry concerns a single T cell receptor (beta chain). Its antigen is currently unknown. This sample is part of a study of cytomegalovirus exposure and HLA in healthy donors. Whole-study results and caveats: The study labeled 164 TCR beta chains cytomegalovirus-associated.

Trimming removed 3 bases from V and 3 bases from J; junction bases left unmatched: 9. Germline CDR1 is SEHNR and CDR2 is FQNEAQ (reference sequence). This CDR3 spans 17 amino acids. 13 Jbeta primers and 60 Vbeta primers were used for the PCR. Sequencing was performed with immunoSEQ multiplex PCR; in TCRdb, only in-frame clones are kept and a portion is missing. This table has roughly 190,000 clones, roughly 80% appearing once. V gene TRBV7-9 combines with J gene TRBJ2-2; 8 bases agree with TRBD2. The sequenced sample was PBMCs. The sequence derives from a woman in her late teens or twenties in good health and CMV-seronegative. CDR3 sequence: CASSFGSGRRYTGELFF. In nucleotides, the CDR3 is TGTGCCAGCAGCTTTGGAAGCGGGAGAAGGTACACCGGGGAGCTGTTTTTT.